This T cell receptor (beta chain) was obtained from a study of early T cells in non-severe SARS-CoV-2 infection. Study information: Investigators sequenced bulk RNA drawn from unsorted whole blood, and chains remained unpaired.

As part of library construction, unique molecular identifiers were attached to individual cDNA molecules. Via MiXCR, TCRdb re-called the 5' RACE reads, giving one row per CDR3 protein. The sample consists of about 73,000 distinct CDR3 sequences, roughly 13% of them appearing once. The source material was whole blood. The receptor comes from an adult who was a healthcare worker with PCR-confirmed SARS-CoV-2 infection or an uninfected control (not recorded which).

CDR3 nucleotide sequence: TGTGCCAGCAGTTTAACGGCAAGCGGGAACACTGAAGCTTTCTTT. This encodes CASSLTASGNTEAFF. The V and J genes are TRBV27 and TRBJ1-1; no clear D. Trimming left V 2 bases short and J 1 base short, with 11 bases between. There are 15 residues in the CDR3. Per the germline V gene, CDR1 is MNHEY and CDR2 is SMNVEV (reference sequence).